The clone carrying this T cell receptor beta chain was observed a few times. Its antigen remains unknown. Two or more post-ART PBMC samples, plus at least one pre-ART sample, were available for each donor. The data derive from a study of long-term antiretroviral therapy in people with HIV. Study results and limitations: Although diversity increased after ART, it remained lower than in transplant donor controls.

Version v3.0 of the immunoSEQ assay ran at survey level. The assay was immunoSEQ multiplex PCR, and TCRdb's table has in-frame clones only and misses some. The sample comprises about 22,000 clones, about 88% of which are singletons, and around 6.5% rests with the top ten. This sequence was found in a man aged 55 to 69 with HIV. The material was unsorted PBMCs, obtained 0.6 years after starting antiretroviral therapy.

The CDR3 reads CASSLVGFRRGLTYEQYF. CDR3 sequence (DNA): TGTGCCAGCAGCTTAGTAGGGTTCCGGCGGGGCTTGACCTACGAGCAGTACTTC. The chain has TRBV7-7 and TRBJ2-7; possibly TRBD2 for D (6 bases). The CDR3 loop spans 18 amino acids. Trimming left V 1 base short and J 2 bases short, with 21 bases between. The germline CDR1 and CDR2 sequences are SSHAT and FNYEAQ (reference sequence).